This T cell receptor beta chain was sequenced in a study of neoadjuvant anti-PD-1 for oral cavity cancer. Method: immunoSEQ multiplex PCR; TCRdb's copy keeps in-frame clones and lacks some. The sample holds 60,000 to 75,000 clones, around 85% seen once. This CDR3 region has 17 residues. Germline trimming cut 5 bases from V and 2 bases from J; bases unmatched to any gene: 15. Germline V gene lookup returns CDR1 MDHEN and CDR2 SYDVKM. Sequencing used PBMCs, obtained before nivolumab (anti-PD-1) treatment. V and J are TRBV28 and TRBJ2-7, with 7 bases that match TRBD1. The sequence was collected from a person aged 35-79 years with oral cavity squamous cell carcinoma. The CDR3 protein is CASSPHPGQTTPYEQYF. In DNA, the CDR3 is TGTGCCAGCAGTCCGCACCCGGGACAGACTACGCCCTACGAGCAGTACTTC.